The TCR beta chain under discussion was sequenced for a study of tumor-infiltrating lymphocytes in primary liver carcinoma. The researchers produced TCR beta cDNA from roughly 500 ng total RNA with a constant-region primer. Amplification in three nested multiplex PCR rounds with slightly modified ARM-PCR gave rise to TCR beta libraries. The two initial PCR rounds, around 10 cycles each, used TRBV1-TRBV30 forward and C-beta reverse primers. Each CDR3 protein is one row after TCRdb ran MiXCR on the multiplex PCR reads. The sample comprises about 120,000 distinct CDR3 sequences, about two thirds of which are singletons, and 8.1% rests with the top ten. This clonotype was picked up a small number of times. Trimming removed 4 bases from V and 6 bases from J; junction bases left unmatched: 23. Germline V lookup: CDR1 MGHDK, CDR2 SYGVNS. CDR3 length: 20 residues. The source material, 20-30 mg of unsorted bulk tissue, was used to co-extract RNA and DNA. Donors underwent surgery for histopathologically diagnosed primary liver carcinoma. None of the patients had received treatment, and all had chronic HBV infection.

This chain links TRBV25-1 with TRBJ2-3, with 9 bases aligning to TRBD2. Sequencing was carried out using tumor-adjacent normal liver tissue. The TCR was taken from a woman aged 55-70 years with primary liver carcinoma and hepatitis B virus infection. The CDR3 reads CASSAGFLTSEREVTDTQYF. CDR3 nucleotide sequence: TGTGCCAGCAGTGCAGGGTTCCTTACCTCGGAGCGGGAGGTCACCGATACGCAGTATTTT.